This entry features one TCR beta chain sequence. This clonotype has more than one count but fewer than ten. The specificity of this receptor is unknown. No much larger clonotype is one base removed from it; base qualities were not supplied. This entry belongs to a study of identical twins (TCRdb year 2016). Background on the whole study: To test whether fetal clonotypes persist, the study used deep sequencing on TCR alpha and beta repertoires from monozygotic twins, unrelated adults of various ages, and cord blood. To rule out contamination, replicate twin experiments were performed at different times with different library preparation protocols. What the study reported, not specific to this receptor: Fewer insertions were carried by abundant cord blood beta clonotypes; a weaker similar trend was observed in young adult naive repertoires, while no such trend was observed in memory repertoires. Excess twin sharing in beta out-of-frame sequences was weaker because fewer shared sequences lowered the signal-to-noise ratio. Compared with coincidental sharing between unrelated individuals, out-of-frame TCR alpha sequences shared between twins showed an excess of sequences with low generation probability. Conclusions relied on cross-sectional statistical analysis, since the same donors could not be followed over many years. Recombination models systematically underestimated out-of-frame TCR alpha sharing in monozygotic twins but agreed with sharing between unrelated individuals. Invariant T cells such as MAIT and iNKT could partly confound zero-insertion analyses, although diverse VJ usage argued against such confounding for most clonotypes.

From the germline V gene, CDR1 is SGHNT and CDR2 is YENEEA. Unmatched junction bases come to 9, with V trimmed by 3 bases and J by 5 bases. From the cysteine through the phenylalanine, the CDR3 covers 15 amino acids. Just the 45-base CDR3 DNA is kept, in frame starting at base 1. Every donor in the study was a healthy Caucasian. Three pairs of female monozygotic twins, all aged about 18 to 30 years, were included in the twin cohort. Peripheral blood mononuclear cells were used as the source from which RNA for TCR libraries was isolated. The library was obtained by 5' RACE. TCRdb names Illumina HiSeq 2000 as the instrument used. Template switching added a universal primer binding site, and the final cDNA carried a unique molecular identifier that allowed TCR cDNA molecules to be counted accurately. Specific primers in the conserved constant-segment region were used to synthesize first-strand cDNA for TCR alpha and beta chains. To control for contamination, each cDNA library was double barcoded with a SMART-Mk sample barcode plus Illumina barcodes. TruSeq adapter sequences along with Illumina sample barcodes were introduced in two successive PCR steps. Sequencing of the TCR alpha and beta cDNA libraries was done on the Illumina HiSeq platform using custom primers. The paper's processing steps were these. MiGEC processed the raw reads to extract unique molecular identifiers, while MiXCR was used to determine the CDR3 positions. For each individual, recombination models were inferred using an EM algorithm with the repgenHMM and IGoR tools. Shared clonotype analysis was performed with the tcR package in R, normalizing sharing by the product of cloneset sizes. To study raw recombination without the effects of thymic and clonal selection, out-of-frame nonproductive sequences were analyzed. TCRdb redid the processing of the public reads, applying fastp at Q25 and MiXCR, and retained in-frame beta chains. Each entry is one CDR3 protein sequence, shown with its most common DNA and genes. None of the V and J calls come from the authors' own analysis; TCRdb made them. The sample records under 800,000 distinct CDR3 sequences, approximately 21% of which are singletons. Of the sample, over 4% falls within the top ten clones.

This sample also appeared in a second study, on T cells expressing NK-cell markers. The second study also describes: In sorted CD3+CD56+NKG2C+, CD3+CD56+NKG2C- and CD3+CD56-NKG2C+ T-cell subsets from eight donors, TCR beta-chain repertoires were profiled. Among the eight sequenced donors, seven were HCMV-seropositive and one was HCMV-seronegative. To restrict sorting to alphabetaTCR-expressing T cells, an anti-gammadeltaTCR antibody was added in several experiments. In over five donors, the dominant CD3+CD56+NKG2C+ clonotypes were among the top 10 CD8+ clonotypes and accounted for about 1.0-7.5% of CD8+ T cells. Those dominant clonotypes were again the most abundant among CD3+CD56-NKG2C+ cells in four donors, at about 28.3-65%. Whether the expanded NKG2C-expressing T cell clones were specific for HCMV antigens was left unclear. Randomly selected healthy volunteers, three men and five women, were used as the eight sequenced donors. HCMV serostatus was determined by detecting HCMV-specific IgG in serum with a commercial ELISA kit. For over 5 donors, bulk peripheral blood T-cell repertoires were additionally sequenced from unsorted PBMC. Reads were demultiplexed and grouped by UMI with MIGEC, and clonotypes were assembled and quantified with MiTCR. To remove erroneous sequences, TCR cDNA sequences were retained only when supported by two or more reads. The tcR package was used for downstream repertoire analysis, and clonotypes were matched between fractions using CDR3 nucleotide sequence together with V segment. VDJmatch was used to annotate antigen specificity against VDJdb, with one amino acid substitution in CDR3 allowed.

This TCR was recovered from a woman under 30 in good health. The V and J segments used are TRBV11-3 and TRBJ2-5, and 7 junction bases match TRBD2. The sequencing input was PBMCs. CDR3 sequence: CASSFQTSVSETQYF. Read as DNA, the sequence is TGTGCCAGCAGCTTCCAAACTAGCGTCTCGGAGACCCAGTACTTC.